The 9 T cell receptor beta chains listed next were all sequenced from one sample in a study of CD4 T cells in relation to SARS-CoV-2 and coronaviruses. Method: immunoSEQ multiplex PCR; TCRdb's copy keeps in-frame clones and lacks some. The sample lists about 36,000 clones, over 60% occurring once. Antigen specificity for these receptors is unknown. Source material: memory CD4+ T cells from PBMCs, cultured in vitro. The source of these receptors is an adult with COVID-19.

The V gene is TRBV13, the J gene TRBJ1-3, with D perhaps TRBD1 (6 bases). This CDR3 contains 18 residues. Germline CDR1 PRHDT, CDR2 FYEKMQ (reference sequence). V lost 7 bases, J lost 0 bases, and 22 bases lay in between. The CDR3 loop reads CASTQKSWGPFSGNTIYF. The CDR3 nucleotides are TGTGCCAGCACCCAAAAGAGTTGGGGGCCATTCTCTGGAAACACCATATATTTT.

V and J are TRBV15 and TRBJ2-3; TRBD2 is a possible D gene (5 bases). Between the trimmed V and J ends, which lost 0 bases and 0 bases, there was a span of 16 bases. The CDR3 has 18 amino acids. CDR1 and CDR2 from the germline V gene are LNHNV and YYDKDF (reference sequence). The CDR3 sequence is CATSREGSLTISTDTQYF. CDR3 DNA: TGTGCCACCAGCAGAGAGGGGAGCCTTACTATAAGCACAGATACGCAGTATTTT. The full variable domain, in which reference TRBV15 and TRBJ2-3 provide the parts outside the CDR3, is DAMVIQNPRYQVTQFGKPVTLSCSQTLNHNVMYWYQQKSSQAPKLLFHYYDKDFNNEADTPDNFQSRRPNTSFCFLDIRSPGLGDTAMYLCATSREGSLTISTDTQYFGPGTRLTVL.

Only one count was recorded for this clone. This chain uses TRBV21-1 with TRBJ2-3; TRBD1, the D gene given by the table, was not confirmed from the DNA. TRBV21-1 corresponds to a pseudogene. This CDR3 has 16 residues. CDR3 loop: CASSLGQGTRTDTQYF. The CDR3 nucleotides read TGTGCCAGCAGCTTGGGACAGGGGACCCGCACAGATACGCAGTATTTT.

This clone was counted only a few times. The chain employs TRBV20-1 and TRBJ1-5, with D tentatively TRBD1 (6 bases). Germline CDR1 DFQATT, CDR2 SNEGSKA (reference sequence). The V end was cut by 3 bases, the J end by 6 bases, with 15 bases between. This CDR3 region has 14 residues. This CDR3 reads CSASEGGRGQPQHF. In DNA, the CDR3 is TGCAGTGCTAGTGAGGGGGGACGGGGTCAGCCCCAGCATTTT.

The chain couples TRBV7-2 to TRBJ2-2; D is unresolved. From germline, CDR1 is SGHTA and CDR2 FQGNSA. The CDR3 is 12 amino acids. V lost 5 bases to trimming and J lost 3 bases, with 4 bases between them. CDR3 bases: TGTGCCAGCAGCCCGGACACCGGGGAGCTGTTTTTT. It translates to CASSPDTGELFF.

J is TRBJ2-3 and V is TRBV5-4, with D possibly TRBD1 on 6 matching bases. CDR1 is SGHNT and CDR2 is YYREEE in the germline V gene (reference sequence). This CDR3 comprises 14 residues. Trimming left V 5 bases short and J 0 bases short, with 10 bases between. The CDR3 DNA reads as TGTGCCAGCAGTTTCGACAGGAGCACAGATACGCAGTATTTT. Translated: CASSFDRSTDTQYF.

The CDR3 nucleotides are TGTGCAGTGTCGAGGGACAGGGGCGCTTTTAATTCACCCCTCCACTTT. Its translation is CAVSRDRGAFNSPLHF. The rearrangement links TRBV7-9 to TRBJ1-6; 10 bases align to TRBD1. This CDR3 is 16 amino acids long. CDR1 SEHNR and CDR2 FQNEAQ come from the germline V gene (reference sequence). Drawing the rest from reference TRBV7-9 and TRBJ1-6, the complete variable domain is DTGVSQNPRHKITKRGQNVTFRCDPISEHNRLYWYRQTLGQGPEFLTYFQNEAQLEKSRLLSDRFSAERPKGSFSTLEIQRTEQGDSAMYLCAVSRDRGAFNSPLHFGNGTRLTVT.

This clone turned up a few times. The J gene is TRBJ2-2, the V gene TRBV7-9; possibly TRBD1 for D (5 bases). V was clipped by 6 bases and J by 5 bases, with 16 bases between them. CDR1 and CDR2 from the germline V gene are SEHNR and FQNEAQ (reference sequence). This CDR3 region has 15 residues. This chain's CDR3 is CASRKGSSVTGELFF. The DNA of the CDR3 is TGTGCCAGCAGGAAGGGGTCAAGCGTAACCGGGGAGCTGTTTTTT.

This clone showed up just once. The chain recombines TRBV30 with TRBJ2-3, with D possibly matching TRBD1 (6 bases). CDR1 GTSNPN and CDR2 SVGIG come from the germline V gene (reference sequence). The CDR3 has 15 residues. V lost 2 bases and J 3 bases, leaving 15 bases between the germline ends. The CDR3: CAWSSTGLGTDTQYF. In DNA, the CDR3 is TGTGCCTGGAGTTCTACAGGGCTGGGGACAGATACGCAGTATTTT.